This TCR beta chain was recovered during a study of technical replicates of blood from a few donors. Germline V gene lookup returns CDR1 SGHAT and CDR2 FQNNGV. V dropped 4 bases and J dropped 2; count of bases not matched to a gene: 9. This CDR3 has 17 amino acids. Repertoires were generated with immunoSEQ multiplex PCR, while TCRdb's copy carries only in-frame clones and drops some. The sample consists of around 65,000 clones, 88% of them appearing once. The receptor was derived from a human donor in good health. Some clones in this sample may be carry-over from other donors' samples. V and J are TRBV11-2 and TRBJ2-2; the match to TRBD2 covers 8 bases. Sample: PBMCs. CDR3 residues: CASSSSSSGPNTGELFF. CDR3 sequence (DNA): TGTGCCAGCAGCTCTTCCTCTAGCGGGCCTAACACCGGGGAGCTGTTTTTT.